The clone carrying this TCR beta chain has a handful of counts. This CDR3 contains 13 residues. Looked up from germline, CDR1 is MNHEY and CDR2 is SVGEGT. Trimming pared 4 bases from V and 7 bases from J, leaving 14 bases between. In the authors' methods: Scientists estimated how many nucleated cells there were by amplifying reference gene primers. Clones were read by immunoSEQ multiplex PCR, and TCRdb kept only the in-frame ones, dropping some. Clone size and the V and J calls come from that table; the DNA yielded D and trimming. The table shows over 200,000 clones, with 75% to 90% occurring only once. The data originate from a study of blood T cell repertoires in COVID-19. At the level of the study: Samples came from the United States, Italy and Spain, spanning acute and convalescent COVID-19.

It was during active infection that Seattle patients were enrolled and then longitudinally followed. The chain carries TRBV6-2 or TRBV6-3 and TRBJ2-7; possible D gene TRBD2, 5 bases. Sequenced sample: peripheral blood. This TCR was recovered from a man aged 25-45 years with COVID-19, enrolled during active disease. The CDR3 bases are TGTGCCAGCAGTTTTGAGGGATTGGGGGAGCAGTACTTC. It is translated as CASSFEGLGEQYF.